Shown below are 9 T cell receptor beta chains from a single sample sequenced in a study of cytomegalovirus exposure and HLA in healthy donors. Primers included in the PCR were 60 Vbeta and 13 Jbeta primers. The data were produced by immunoSEQ multiplex PCR, yet TCRdb's version contains in-frame clones alone and is incomplete. The data hold 170,000 or so clones, with 75% to 90% observed a single time. Sequencing was done on a sample of PBMCs. These receptors were taken from a boy aged 5-17 years in good health and CMV-seronegative.

The rearrangement joins TRBV25-1 to TRBJ1-2; 8 nucleotides agree with TRBD1. The CDR3 length is 16 residues. Germline loops: CDR1 MGHDK, CDR2 SYGVNS. Trimming took 4 bases from V and 3 from J; bases not matched to a gene: 10. The CDR3 nucleotides read TGTGCCAGCAGTGGACCCTCCGGACAGGGCCACTATGGCTACACCTTC. Translating it yields CASSGPSGQGHYGYTF.

The V and J genes are TRBV27 and TRBJ1-2; TRBD1 matches at 9 bases. J was trimmed by 3 bases and V by 4 bases; bases with no gene match: 9. Germline loops: CDR1 MNHEY, CDR2 SMNVEV (reference sequence). This CDR3 contains 16 residues. The CDR3 DNA sequence: TGTGCCAGCAGTTCCCCTCCTGGACAGGGGCACTATGGCTACACCTTC. Protein sequence: CASSSPPGQGHYGYTF.

This chain links TRBV30 with TRBJ1-1; TRBD1 might be the D (5 bases). CDR3 length: 13 residues. Deletions cut 3 bases from V and 1 base from J, with 9 bases between. Germline V gene sequence: CDR1 GTSNPN, CDR2 SVGIG (reference sequence). This CDR3 reads CAWRSGKNTEAFF. CDR3 DNA: TGTGCCTGGAGATCAGGGAAGAACACTGAAGCTTTCTTT.

CDR3 residues: CASSVAAGELFF. In DNA form, the CDR3 reads TGTGCCAGCAGCGTAGCGGCCGGGGAGCTGTTTTTT. V usage is TRBV9 and J usage is TRBJ2-2; no firm D call. The CDR3 has 12 amino acids. Deletions cut 0 bases from V and 6 bases from J, with 3 bases between. The germline V gene has CDR1 SGDLS and CDR2 YYNGEE.

This clone was seen only once. The rearrangement joins TRBV9 to TRBJ2-3; maybe TRBD1 (5 bases). The germline V gene has CDR1 SGDLS and CDR2 YYNGEE. The V and J ends lost 2 bases and 6 bases respectively, with 13 bases between them. The CDR3 extends over 14 amino acids. The CDR3 DNA follows: TGTGCCAGCAGCGTCCTGCAGGGCGCCGATACGCAGTATTTT. Its protein product is CASSVLQGADTQYF.

The V and J genes are TRBV5-1 and TRBJ1-1, with D possibly TRBD1 on 5 matching bases. Trimming cost V 4 bases and J 2 bases, with 12 bases left between them. Germline assignment: CDR1 SGHRS and CDR2 YFSETQ. This CDR3 has 14 amino acids. The CDR3 DNA sequence: TGCGCCAGCAGCGTTTTTACAGGAAACACTGAAGCTTTCTTT. It specifies CASSVFTGNTEAFF. Filled out from reference TRBV5-1 and TRBJ1-1, the complete variable domain reads KAGVTQTPRYLIKTRGQQVTLSCSPISGHRSVSWYQQTPGQGLQFLFEYFSETQRNKGNFPGRFSGRQFSNSRSEMNVSTLELGDSALYLCASSVFTGNTEAFFGQGTRLTVV.

CDR3: CAWSKLRANYGYTF. The CDR3 region has the DNA TGTGCCTGGAGTAAACTCAGGGCTAACTATGGCTACACCTTC. This chain links TRBV30 with TRBJ1-2; a possible D gene is TRBD1 (5 bases). CDR3 length equals 14 residues. The germline V gene encodes CDR1 GTSNPN and CDR2 SVGIG (reference sequence). With 2 bases removed from V and 0 bases from J, the gap between germline ends came to 10 bases.

The rearrangement joins TRBV29-1 to TRBJ2-1; 13 bases map to TRBD2. Germline V gene data show CDR1 as SQVTM and CDR2 as ANQGSEA. The CDR3 extends over 17 amino acids. Germline trimming cut 3 bases from V and 0 bases from J; bases unmatched to any gene: 5. CDR3 sequence (DNA): TGCAGCGTTGACGGACTAGCGGGGGCTAGCTCCTACAATGAGCAGTTCTTC. It encodes CSVDGLAGASSYNEQFF.

The V call is TRBV9, the J call TRBJ2-1, with TRBD2 matching over 10 bases. The CDR3 covers 13 residues. V dropped 7 bases and J dropped 6; count of bases not matched to a gene: 4. Germline assignment: CDR1 SGDLS and CDR2 YYNGEE. CDR3 sequence: CASQREGVNEQFF. The CDR3 bases are TGTGCCAGCCAGCGGGAGGGAGTCAATGAGCAGTTCTTC.